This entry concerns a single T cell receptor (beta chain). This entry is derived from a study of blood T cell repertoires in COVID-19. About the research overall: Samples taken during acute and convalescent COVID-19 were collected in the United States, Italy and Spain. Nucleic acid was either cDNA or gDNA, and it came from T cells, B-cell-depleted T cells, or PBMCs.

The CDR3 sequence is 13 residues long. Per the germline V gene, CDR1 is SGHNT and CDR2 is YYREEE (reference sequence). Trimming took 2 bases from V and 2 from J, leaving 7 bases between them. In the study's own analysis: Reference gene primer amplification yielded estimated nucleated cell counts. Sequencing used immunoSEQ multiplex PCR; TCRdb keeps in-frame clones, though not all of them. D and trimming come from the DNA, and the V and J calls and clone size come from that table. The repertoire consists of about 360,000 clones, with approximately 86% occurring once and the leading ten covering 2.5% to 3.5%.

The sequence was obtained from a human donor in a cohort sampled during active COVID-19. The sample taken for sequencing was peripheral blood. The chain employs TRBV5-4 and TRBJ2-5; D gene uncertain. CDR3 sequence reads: CASSFSIQETQYF. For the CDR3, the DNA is TGTGCCAGCAGCTTCTCTATTCAAGAGACCCAGTACTTC.